The 5 T cell receptor beta chains below come from one sample, sequenced in a study of T cells after yellow fever vaccination. In TCRdb, the 5' RACE reads were re-called with MiXCR into one record per CDR3 protein. The top ten hold 3% to 4% of the sample, which has 250,000 to 300,000 distinct CDR3 sequences, roughly 8.7% seen once. This specimen consisted of CD4+ T cells sorted from PBMCs, obtained 5 days after the yellow fever booster vaccination. The receptors were sampled from a man younger than 30 who received the YFV17D yellow fever vaccine.

The V and J genes are TRBV4-1 and TRBJ2-3; 12 bases are a match to TRBD2. V was clipped by 4 bases and J by 2 bases; unmatched bases: 7. The CDR3 loop spans 17 amino acids. Germline V gene data show CDR1 as MGHRA and CDR2 as YSYEKL. The CDR3 nucleotides read TGCGCCAGCAGCCCAGAAGGACTAGCGGGGACCACAGATACGCAGTATTTT. Its protein is CASSPEGLAGTTDTQYF.

This chain links TRBV12-3 or TRBV12-4 with TRBJ1-2; D remains ambiguous. The CDR3 is 14 residues long. Deletions cut 1 base from V and 4 bases from J, with 10 bases between. This CDR3 reads CASSLELWIYGYTF. The DNA for the CDR3 is TGTGCCAGCAGTTTAGAACTGTGGATCTATGGCTACACCTTC.

The chain joins TRBV5-1 to TRBJ2-7; 9 positions match TRBD1. This CDR3 has 16 residues. The V and J ends lost 1 base and 4 bases, in that order; junction bases with no gene match: 9. Germline V gene lookup returns CDR1 SGHRS and CDR2 YFSETQ. The CDR3 spells CASSLSLRDREYEQYF. The CDR3 DNA sequence: TGCGCCAGCAGCTTGAGTCTCCGGGACAGGGAGTACGAGCAGTACTTC.

The V and J genes are TRBV7-9 and TRBJ2-3; D tentatively fits TRBD1 or TRBD2 (6 bases each). CDR1 is SEHNR and CDR2 is FQNEAQ in the germline V gene (reference sequence). Trimming took off 6 bases at V and 6 bases at J, with 13 bases between the two ends. The CDR3 contains 13 residues. The CDR3 DNA follows: TGTGCCAGCAGACCAACAGGGAGGGATACGCAGTATTTT. Protein: CASRPTGRDTQYF.

CDR3 amino acids: CASSLAGGGFIEQFF. In DNA form, the CDR3 reads TGTGCCAGCAGCTTAGCGGGCGGGGGGTTTATTGAGCAGTTCTTC. The V gene is TRBV7-2, the J gene TRBJ2-1; 8 nucleotides agree with TRBD2. The CDR3 extends over 15 amino acids. The J segment lost 9 bases and the V segment lost 0 bases, leaving 7 bases of the junction unmatched. Per germline, CDR1 SGHTA and CDR2 FQGNSA.